This is a list of T cell receptor beta chains from one sample in a study of metastatic and nonmetastatic thyroid tumors. TCRdb re-called the PCR reads via MiXCR. The data contain almost 85,000 clones, 9.5% to 15% of them singletons. Sequenced input: tumor tissue. Source of these receptors: a female donor with papillary thyroid cancer or a benign thyroid nodule (not recorded which). Some clones in this sample may be carry-over from other donors' samples. CDR3s include the opening cysteine and the closing phenylalanine or tryptophan. D genes are given only for firm matches. Size tells how often a clone was seen (once, few, many) or the class of an expanded clone, and some rows leave it out.

D gene | J gene | clone size | V gene | CDR3 DNA | CDR3 protein
TRBD2 | TRBJ2-2 | many | TRBV20-1 | TGCAGTGCTGGACTAGCGGGAGGCGGGGAGCTGTTTTTT | CSAGLAGGGELFF
- | TRBJ2-7 | many | TRBV12-3/TRBV12-4 | TGTGCCAGCAGTTTAGTACAGGGCGACGAGCAGTACTTC | CASSLVQGDEQYF
TRBD2 | TRBJ2-1 | many | TRBV24-1 | TGTGCCACCAGTCACAAGCCGGGACTAGCGGGAGTCGGGGAGCAGTTCTTC | CATSHKPGLAGVGEQFF
TRBD2 | TRBJ2-7 | many | TRBV20-1 | TGCAGTGCTAGAGGGGGCTCGGGACTAGCGGACTACGAGCAGTACTTC | CSARGGSGLADYEQYF
- | TRBJ2-7 | - | TRBV9 | TGTGCCAGCAGCACGGGGGACAGCCGATACGAGCAGTACTTC | CASSTGDSRYEQYF
- | TRBJ2-1 | - | TRBV9 | TGTGCCAGCAGCGTAGGTAGGCCGAAGAGCTCCTACAATGAGCAGTTCTTC | CASSVGRPKSSYNEQFF
- | TRBJ2-1 | many | TRBV20-1 | TGCAGCGCGGGTACCAATGAGCAGTTCTTC | CSAGTNEQFF
- | TRBJ1-4 | many | TRBV7-9 | TGTGCCAGCAGCCACGGGGGGGGTGAAAAACTGTTTTTT | CASSHGGGEKLFF
- | TRBJ2-1 | many | TRBV7-3 | TGTGCCAGCAGCCCTCAAGTGGGAAATGAGCAGTTCTTC | CASSPQVGNEQFF
- | TRBJ1-1 | many | TRBV28 | TGTGCCAGCAGTTTTCGGCACGTTACTGAAGCTTTCTTT | CASSFRHVTEAFF
- | TRBJ1-3 | many | TRBV19 | TGTGCCAGTAGTATATTGGGACTCGACGGAAACACCATATATTTT | CASSILGLDGNTIYF
TRBD1 | TRBJ2-3 | many | TRBV7-3 | TGTGCCAGCAGCTTAGACGACAGGGTTGATACGCAGTATTTT | CASSLDDRVDTQYF